Shown below are 11 T cell receptor beta chains from a single sample sequenced in a study of control samples from healthy donors and cancer patients. Clones were sequenced by immunoSEQ multiplex PCR, and TCRdb holds only the in-frame ones, with some missing. Among about 170,000 clones listed, about 94% were seen once. The sequenced sample consisted of blood. The receptors derive from a woman aged 55-70 years in good health.

V gene TRBV5-1 combines with J gene TRBJ2-1; D possibly corresponds to TRBD1 (5 bases). This CDR3 spans 15 amino acids. Trimming removed 0 bases at V and 6 bases at J, with 13 bases between. The germline gives CDR1 SGHRS, CDR2 YFSETQ. CDR3 residues: CASSLGAGWGNEQFF. Here the CDR3 DNA reads TGCGCCAGCAGCTTGGGAGCAGGGTGGGGCAATGAGCAGTTCTTC. The full variable domain, rest sourced from reference TRBV5-1 and TRBJ2-1, is KAGVTQTPRYLIKTRGQQVTLSCSPISGHRSVSWYQQTPGQGLQFLFEYFSETQRNKGNFPGRFSGRQFSNSRSEMNVSTLELGDSALYLCASSLGAGWGNEQFFGPGTRLTVL.

V gene TRBV9 combines with J gene TRBJ1-3; TRBD1 is a possible D gene (5 bases). The CDR3 contains 14 residues. V was shortened by 3 bases and J by 3 bases, with 10 bases between the two germline ends. In germline, CDR1 is SGDLS, CDR2 YYNGEE. CDR3 sequence: CASSAGPIGNTIYF. CDR3 DNA sequence: TGTGCCAGCAGCGCGGGACCCATTGGAAACACCATATATTTT.

V gene TRBV18 combines with J gene TRBJ1-1, with D uncertain. CDR3 length equals 16 residues. Trimming removed 3 bases at V and 3 bases at J, with 17 bases between. From germline, CDR1 is KGHSH and CDR2 LQKENI. CDR3 amino acids: CASSPRASTVDTEAFF. The CDR3 nucleotides read TGTGCCAGCTCACCCCGGGCCTCAACCGTCGACACTGAAGCTTTCTTT.

The chain combines TRBV7-8 with TRBJ1-4, with D perhaps matching TRBD1 (6 bases). This CDR3 is 13 amino acids long. CDR1 SGHVS and CDR2 FQNEAQ come from the germline V gene. V lost 5 bases and J 8 bases, leaving 12 bases between the germline ends. DNA for the CDR3: TGTGCCAGCAGCACAGGGCCCTGGGAAAAACTGTTTTTT. Encoded protein: CASSTGPWEKLFF. Complete variable domain (other parts from reference TRBV7-8 and TRBJ1-4): GAGVSQSPRYKVAKRGQDVALRCDPISGHVSLFWYQQALGQGPEFLTYFQNEAQLDKSGLPSDRFFAERPEGSVSTLKIQRTQQEDSAVYLCASSTGPWEKLFFGSGTQLSVL.

The count of this clone is one. V gene TRBV5-1 combines with J gene TRBJ1-1; 7 bases map to TRBD1. Germline V gene sequence: CDR1 SGHRS, CDR2 YFSETQ. The CDR3 runs to 16 residues. V trimming: 2 bases; J trimming: 0 bases; junction bases outside the gene matches: 7. CDR3 protein: CASSFSGGYMNTEAFF. The CDR3 nucleotides read TGCGCCAGCAGCTTTTCAGGGGGATACATGAACACTGAAGCTTTCTTT.

This clone has just one count. Other nucleotide sequences in the sample specify the same CDR3. This chain links TRBV7-9 with TRBJ2-7, with TRBD1 matching over 7 bases. Unmatched junction bases numbered 5, after V lost 5 bases and J lost 7 bases. The CDR3 has 12 amino acids. The germline gives CDR1 SEHNR, CDR2 FQNEAQ (reference sequence). The DNA for the CDR3 is TGTGCCAGCAGCCGACAGGGCCTGGAGCAGTACTTC. It is translated as CASSRQGLEQYF.

V is TRBV7-7 and J is TRBJ2-2; D tentatively fits TRBD1 or TRBD2 (5 bases each). This CDR3 region has 14 residues. V dropped 6 bases and J dropped 6 bases, with 14 bases sitting between them. Germline-derived CDR1 and CDR2 are SSHAT and FNYEAQ (reference sequence). CDR3 sequence reads: CASRGDSNPGELFF. In DNA form, the CDR3 reads TGTGCCAGCAGGGGAGACAGCAATCCCGGGGAGCTGTTTTTT. Variable domain in full (rest from reference TRBV7-7 and TRBJ2-2): GAGVSQSPRYKVTKRGQDVTLRCDPISSHATLYWYQQALGQGPEFLTYFNYEAQPDKSGLPSDRFSAERPEGSISTLTIQRTEQRDSAMYRCASRGDSNPGELFFGEGSRLTVL.

This clone was counted once. The chain couples TRBV5-6 to TRBJ2-5; weak D call: TRBD2 (5 bases). Trimming removed 4 bases from V and 2 bases from J, with 18 bases in between. The germline gives CDR1 SGHDT, CDR2 YYEEEE. The CDR3 has 16 residues. CDR3 sequence reads: CASSTRGNPNQETQYF. CDR3 bases: TGTGCCAGCAGCACCCGGGGAAACCCTAATCAAGAGACCCAGTACTTC.

V gene TRBV6-1 combines with J gene TRBJ1-3; D not resolved. CDR1 MNHNS and CDR2 SASEGT come from the germline V gene. Between the trimmed V and J ends, which lost 3 bases and 4 bases, there was a span of 13 bases. The CDR3 loop spans 15 amino acids. The CDR3, as DNA: TGTGCCAGCAGTGAGCCGGGGAGAGGAGGAAACACCATATATTTT. Encoded protein: CASSEPGRGGNTIYF.

J is TRBJ1-6 and V is TRBV3-1 (or the pseudogene TRBV3-2), with D unclear. Trimming shortened V by 4 bases and J by 7 bases, and 14 bases separated the two germline ends. CDR1 and CDR2 from the germline V gene are LGHDT and YNNKEL (reference sequence). The CDR3 is 15 amino acids. Here the CDR3 reads CASSPTRRQNSPLHF. CDR3 DNA: TGTGCCAGCAGCCCCACCAGGAGGCAAAATTCACCCCTCCACTTT.

V usage is TRBV18 and J usage is TRBJ1-2; 8 bases map to TRBD1. The junction had 10 bases not matched to a gene; V was cut back by 5 bases and J by 5 bases. The CDR3 has 15 residues. CDR1 KGHSH and CDR2 LQKENI come from the germline V gene. DNA of the CDR3: TGTGCCAGCTCATCGTCAGGGGGCGCGGGGTATGGCTACACCTTC. Translation: CASSSSGGAGYGYTF.